Presented here are 5 T cell receptor beta chains from one specimen sequenced in a study of T-cell memory formation after mild COVID-19. Via MiXCR, TCRdb re-called the 5' RACE reads, giving one row per CDR3 protein. The data hold roughly 480,000 distinct CDR3 sequences, with roughly 23% observed a single time. The specimen was PBMCs or a T cell subset sorted from them (not recorded which). These receptors were collected from an adult woman who had mild COVID-19 (a few samples of this study predate the infection). Cell type and time point are not known.

The chain carries TRBV5-6 and TRBJ2-1; no definite D call. The germline V and J ends were trimmed by 6 bases and 6 bases, with 13 bases remaining between them. Germline-derived CDR1 and CDR2 are SGHDT and YYEEEE. CDR3 length equals 13 residues. This chain's CDR3 is CASISLLGNEQFF. CDR3 coding DNA: TGTGCCAGCATCTCTTTGCTGGGCAATGAGCAGTTCTTC.

J is TRBJ1-1 and V is TRBV30; D gene uncertain. The CDR3 runs 17 residues. Germline CDR1 is GTSNPN and CDR2 is SVGIG (reference sequence). Trimming pared 0 bases from V and 0 bases from J, leaving 17 bases between. This chain's CDR3 is CAWSVLRSGLLNTEAFF. CDR3 in DNA: TGTGCCTGGAGTGTACTTAGAAGCGGACTCCTGAACACTGAAGCTTTCTTT.

This chain joins TRBV18 and TRBJ1-1, with 8 bases that match TRBD1. CDR1 KGHSH and CDR2 LQKENI come from the germline V gene. This CDR3 has 15 residues. After removal of 4 bases from V and 2 bases from J, the junction contained 6 bases not matched to a gene. CDR3 DNA sequence: TGTGCCAGCTCACGTGGGGACAGGTTAAACACTGAAGCTTTCTTT. Amino acid sequence: CASSRGDRLNTEAFF.

This clonotype has just a few counts. The chain carries TRBV4-1 and TRBJ1-2; D ambiguous. This CDR3 contains 15 residues. V dropped 8 bases and J dropped 0 bases, with 16 bases sitting between them. Germline V lookup: CDR1 MGHRA, CDR2 YSYEKL. CDR3 amino acids: CASSPALATNYGYTF. The CDR3 coding sequence is TGCGCCAGCTCCCCTGCGCTAGCTACTAACTATGGCTACACCTTC.

In this sample, this clonotype turned up many times. The V call is TRBV5-1, the J call TRBJ2-5, with 9 bases matching TRBD1. The CDR3 has 16 amino acids. J lost 0 bases, V lost 4 bases, and 7 bases had no gene match. Germline V lookup: CDR1 SGHRS, CDR2 YFSETQ. The CDR3: CASSPGQGTYQETQYF. The CDR3 DNA sequence: TGCGCCAGCAGCCCGGGACAGGGTACTTACCAAGAGACCCAGTACTTC.